What follows is one T cell receptor beta chain and its context. Its antigen is as yet unknown. This record belongs to a study of shared clonotypes between healthy human individuals. CDR3 length: 15 amino acids. The trim removed 3 bases at V and 2 bases at J, leaving 4 bases unmatched. Germline assignment: CDR1 MGHDK and CDR2 SYGVNS. Repertoires were generated with immunoSEQ multiplex PCR, while TCRdb's copy carries only in-frame clones and drops some. Of 650,000 to 800,000 clones in the sample, approximately 77% were seen once. Healthy adults negative for HIV, lacking recent acute infections or vaccinations, served as donors. Study conclusions and caveats: Naive subsets usually exceeded memory subsets in estimated richness. Relative to clonotypes present in all four donors, those not shared had lower generation probabilities. Clonotype sharing across several donors was observed for around 4.5% of naive CD4 clonotypes.

The specimen was memory CD4+ T cells sorted from blood. Specified subset: CD45RA-negative fraction. This clonotype was sampled from a woman aged 25-40 years in good health. This chain links TRBV25-1 with TRBJ2-7; 10 positions match TRBD1. The CDR3 bases are TGTGCCAGCAGTGATGCTGGACAGGGGGCCTACGAGCAGTACTTC. It is translated as CASSDAGQGAYEQYF.